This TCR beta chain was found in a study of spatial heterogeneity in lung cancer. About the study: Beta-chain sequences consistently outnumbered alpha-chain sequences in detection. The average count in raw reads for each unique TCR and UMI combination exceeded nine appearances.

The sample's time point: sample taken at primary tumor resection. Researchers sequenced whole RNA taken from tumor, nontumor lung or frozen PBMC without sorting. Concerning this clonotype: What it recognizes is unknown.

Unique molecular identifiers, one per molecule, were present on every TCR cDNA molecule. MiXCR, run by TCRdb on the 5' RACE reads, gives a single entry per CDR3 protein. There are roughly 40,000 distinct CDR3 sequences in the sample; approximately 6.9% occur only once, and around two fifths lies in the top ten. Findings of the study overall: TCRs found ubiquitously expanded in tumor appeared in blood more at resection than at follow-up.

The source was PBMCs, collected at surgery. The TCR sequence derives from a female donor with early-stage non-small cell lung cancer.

Here the CDR3 reads CASSPGGGSAYNEQFF. The CDR3 region has the DNA TGTGCCAGCAGCCCCGGCGGGGGATCAGCCTACAATGAGCAGTTCTTC. This chain connects TRBV9 to TRBJ2-1, with 7 bases lining up with TRBD2. V shed 4 bases, J shed 2 bases, and the junction held 9 bases outside the gene matches. The CDR3 runs 16 residues. In germline, CDR1 is SGDLS, CDR2 YYNGEE.